The clone carrying this T cell receptor beta chain was observed at least ten times. Its antigen is not known. Trimming shortened V by 2 bases and J by 4 bases, and 11 bases separated the two germline ends. CDR1 and CDR2 from the germline V gene are MNHEY and SVGAGI. The CDR3 sequence is 14 residues long. The authors made TCR beta cDNA from approximately 500 ng total RNA with a constant-region primer. Libraries covering TCR beta were generated through three nested multiplex PCR rounds (using a slightly modified ARM-PCR). Forward primers for TRBV1-TRBV30 and a C-beta reverse primer served the first two PCR rounds, at roughly 10 cycles each. TCRdb ran MiXCR on the multiplex PCR reads and lists one entry per CDR3 protein. The data contain more than 85,000 distinct CDR3 sequences, about four fifths of them seen just once; the ten biggest clones take up 15% to 25%. This sample stems from a study of tumor-infiltrating lymphocytes in primary liver carcinoma. On the study more broadly: The patients, men and women alike, were aged 30 to 69 years. Study-wide results and caveats: Reduced overlap was seen in tumor-adjacent and tumor-blood pairs versus tumor region pairs. Only about 8-25% of top clones spanned all five tumor regions.

Taking roughly 20-32 mg of unsorted bulk tissue, the authors co-extracted RNA and DNA. There were five separate regions sampled from each tumor. Sequencing was performed on liver tumor tissue from sampling region 3. The subset: tumor region T3, left-lateral pole. This sequence joins TRBV6-5 and TRBJ2-5; D call uncertain. This TCR was recovered from a man between 35 and 55 years old with primary liver carcinoma and hepatitis B virus infection. The CDR3 nucleotides are TGTGCCAGCAGTTACGGCACCCCACGAGAGACCCAGTACTTC. Protein product: CASSYGTPRETQYF.